Listed here are 19 T cell receptor beta chains from one sample, sequenced in a study of neurological immune-mediated disorders. TCRdb redid the calling of the 5' RACE reads with MiXCR, one entry per CDR3 protein. The sample holds tens of thousands of distinct CDR3 sequences, approximately 3.6% seen once. The sample taken for sequencing was CD4+ T cells from blood. Receptor source: a woman in her thirties or forties with multiple sclerosis.

This clonotype was counted a few times. DNA for the CDR3: TGCAGTGCTAGGGGACAGAGACAGGATACGCAGTATTTT. Encoded protein: CSARGQRQDTQYF. The chain is built from TRBV20-1 and TRBJ2-3, with 7 bases lining up with TRBD1. The CDR3 runs to 13 residues. Germline assignment: CDR1 DFQATT and CDR2 SNEGSKA (reference sequence). Germline trimming cut 3 bases from V and 6 bases from J; bases unmatched to any gene: 6.

Many counts were recorded for this clonotype. The genes are TRBV10-3 and TRBJ2-3; no reliable D call. CDR3 length equals 14 residues. The germline CDR1 and CDR2 sequences are ENHRY and SYGVKD. V lost 2 bases and J lost 2, with 8 bases in between. DNA of the CDR3: TGTGCCATCAGTGAGAGAGTTCCCACAGATACGCAGTATTTT. It encodes CAISERVPTDTQYF.

In this sample, this clonotype turned up many times. The rearrangement joins TRBV9 to TRBJ2-3; 11 nucleotides agree with TRBD2. This CDR3 region has 15 residues. Germline CDR1 is SGDLS and CDR2 is YYNGEE. V lost 7 bases and J lost 6; bases outside the gene matches: 10. CDR3 DNA: TGTGCCAGCTCTATAGCGGGGGGGAATTACGATACGCAGTATTTT. Amino acid sequence: CASSIAGGNYDTQYF.

This clonotype was seen many times. V and J are TRBV15 and TRBJ1-3, with 7 bases that match TRBD1. CDR1 and CDR2 (germline): LNHNV, YYDKDF (reference sequence). CDR3 size: 16 residues. The V segment lost 2 bases and the J segment 0 bases; nucleotides outside the gene matches: 4. CDR3 sequence reads: CATSRQGVASGNTIYF. Written as DNA, the CDR3 is TGTGCCACCAGCAGACAGGGGGTAGCCTCTGGAAACACCATATATTTT. Full variable domain (missing parts from reference TRBV15 and TRBJ1-3): DAMVIQNPRYQVTQFGKPVTLSCSQTLNHNVMYWYQQKSSQAPKLLFHYYDKDFNNEADTPDNFQSRRPNTSFCFLDIRSPGLGDTAMYLCATSRQGVASGNTIYFGEGSWLTVV.

This clonotype was detected many times. The chain combines TRBV5-8 with TRBJ2-1; TRBD2 matches at 7 bases. CDR3 length: 13 residues. Germline V CDR1 and CDR2: SGHTS, YDEGEE. Trimming cost V 5 bases and J 9 bases; bases outside gene matches: 8. CDR3: CASSNGLVIEQFF. CDR3 DNA sequence: TGTGCCAGCAGTAACGGACTAGTCATTGAGCAGTTCTTC.

This clonotype was recorded at least ten times. This chain links TRBV5-1 with TRBJ2-1; 10 positions agree with TRBD1. V gave up 4 bases and J gave up 2 bases; unmatched junction bases: 3. The germline CDR1 and CDR2 sequences are SGHRS and YFSETQ. This CDR3 contains 15 residues. CDR3 loop: CASSVGQGAYNEQFF. The CDR3 DNA follows: TGCGCCAGCAGCGTCGGACAGGGGGCCTACAATGAGCAGTTCTTC.

This clonotype was recorded at least ten times. This chain joins TRBV29-1 and TRBJ2-5; D is unresolved. From germline, CDR1 is SQVTM and CDR2 ANQGSEA. V lost 4 bases and J 5 bases, leaving 8 bases between the germline ends. The CDR3 is made up of 11 amino acids. CDR3 loop: CSVGSRETQYF. The CDR3 DNA sequence: TGCAGCGTTGGGTCGAGGGAGACCCAGTACTTC.

This clonotype was picked up many times. This chain connects TRBV20-1 to TRBJ2-2, with 7 bases aligning to TRBD2. The CDR3 runs to 15 residues. Germline values: CDR1 DFQATT, CDR2 SNEGSKA (reference sequence). With V trimmed by 2 bases and J by 3 bases, 6 bases remained unmatched. This chain's CDR3 is CSARKAGRDTGELFF. CDR3 DNA sequence: TGCAGTGCTAGAAAGGCGGGGAGGGACACCGGGGAGCTGTTTTTT.

This clonotype was observed at least ten times. The chain recombines TRBV5-1 with TRBJ1-4, with D tentatively TRBD1 (5 bases). There are 15 residues in the CDR3. Trimming removed 3 bases from V and 0 bases from J, with 9 bases in between. Germline V gives CDR1 SGHRS, CDR2 YFSETQ. CDR3 amino acids: CASSYDRSTNEKLFF. Here the CDR3 DNA reads TGCGCCAGCAGCTACGACAGATCAACTAATGAAAAACTGTTTTTT.

This clonotype was found many times. V gene TRBV3-1 combines with J gene TRBJ1-2; a weak D match, TRBD1 (6 bases). V was trimmed by 2 bases and J by 2 bases, leaving 9 bases between them. The germline V gene encodes CDR1 LGHDT and CDR2 YNNKEL (reference sequence). The CDR3 is made up of 14 amino acids. This CDR3 is CASSQRGGNYGYTF. CDR3 in DNA: TGTGCCAGCAGCCAACGTGGGGGCAACTATGGCTACACCTTC.

This clonotype was seen many times. CDR3 region: CSAEWVDTQYF. DNA of the CDR3: TGCAGCGCCGAGTGGGTAGATACGCAGTATTTT. The chain combines TRBV29-1 with TRBJ2-3, with D unresolved. V was shortened by 7 bases and J by 5 bases, with 10 bases between the two germline ends. The germline CDR1 and CDR2 sequences are SQVTM and ANQGSEA. This CDR3 spans 11 amino acids.

In this sample, this clonotype turned up many times. V usage is TRBV24-1 and J usage is TRBJ2-3, with 8 bases aligning to TRBD2. Germline CDR1 is KGHDR and CDR2 is SFDVKD. V lost 10 bases, J lost 2 bases, and 19 bases stayed unmatched. The CDR3 runs to 18 residues. The CDR3 DNA reads as TGTGCCACGTCCGGGGGGGGAGCGGGGGCCGATATCACAGATACGCAGTATTTT. Encoded protein: CATSGGGAGADITDTQYF.

In its sample, this clonotype was seen many times. V usage is TRBV7-3 and J usage is TRBJ1-1; TRBD1 might be the D (6 bases). This CDR3 has 15 amino acids. The V end was cut by 5 bases, the J end by 1 base, with 14 bases between. The germline CDR1 and CDR2 sequences are SGHTA and FQGTGA. Here the CDR3 DNA reads TGTGCCAGCAGCAAAGGTACAGGGACGAACACTGAAGCTTTCTTT. It specifies CASSKGTGTNTEAFF.

In its sample, this clonotype was seen many times. V and J are TRBV2 and TRBJ2-7; D is possibly TRBD1 (5 bases). V was clipped by 1 base and J by 0 bases, with 7 bases between them. The CDR3 runs to 14 residues. The germline V gene encodes CDR1 SNHLY and CDR2 FYNNEI. CDR3 sequence (DNA): TGTGCCAGCAGTGAAGACAGGTACTCCTACGAGCAGTACTTC. It codes for CASSEDRYSYEQYF. Supplemented by reference TRBV2 and TRBJ2-7, the full variable domain reads EPEVTQTPSHQVTQMGQEVILRCVPISNHLYFYWYRQILGQKVEFLVSFYNNEISEKSEIFDDQFSVERPDGSNFTLKIRSTKLEDSAMYFCASSEDRYSYEQYFGPGTRLTVT.

The sample holds many counts of this clonotype. The chain employs TRBV21-1 and TRBJ1-1. TRBV21-1 constitutes a pseudogene. This CDR3 comprises 15 residues. CDR3 in DNA: TGTGCCAGCAGCAAGGAGGGGCATCGGAACACTGAAGCTTTCTTT. It translates to CASSKEGHRNTEAFF.

This clonotype was seen many times. The chain employs TRBV29-1 and TRBJ2-2; the D call may be TRBD1 or TRBD2 (7 bases each). The CDR3 has 14 residues. The germline CDR1 and CDR2 sequences are SQVTM and ANQGSEA. Between the trimmed V and J ends, which lost 7 bases and 2 bases, there was a span of 14 bases. Written as DNA, the CDR3 is TGCAGCGCCGGGGGGACAGAAAACACCGGGGAGCTGTTTTTT. Its protein is CSAGGTENTGELFF.

This clonotype was recorded many times. The chain combines TRBV2 with TRBJ2-4; 9 bases agree with TRBD1. This CDR3 is built from 16 residues. Germline V gives CDR1 SNHLY, CDR2 FYNNEI. V lost 2 bases to trimming and J lost 3 bases; unmatched junction nucleotides: 5. In DNA, the CDR3 is TGTGCCAGCAGTGAAATGGGACAGGGTGGCAAAAACATTCAGTACTTC. Translated, it gives CASSEMGQGGKNIQYF. The entire variable domain, with the rest obtained from reference TRBV2 and TRBJ2-4, is as follows: EPEVTQTPSHQVTQMGQEVILRCVPISNHLYFYWYRQILGQKVEFLVSFYNNEISEKSEIFDDQFSVERPDGSNFTLKIRSTKLEDSAMYFCASSEMGQGGKNIQYFGAGTRLSVL.

This clonotype was counted ten times or more. The chain recombines TRBV18 with TRBJ2-5; D uncertain. The CDR3 consists of 13 residues. V lost 6 bases and J lost 4, with 12 bases in between. Germline V gives CDR1 KGHSH, CDR2 LQKENI. CDR3 protein: CASSPPARETQYF. The DNA for the CDR3 is TGTGCCAGCTCCCCCCCTGCCAGAGAGACCCAGTACTTC. Based on the CDR3 plus reference TRBV18 and TRBJ2-5, the full variable domain is NAGVMQNPRHLVRRRGQEARLRCSPMKGHSHVYWYRQLPEEGLKFMVYLQKENIIDESGMPKERFSAEFPKEGPSILRIQQVVRGDSAAYFCASSPPARETQYFGPGTRLLVL.

In its sample, this clonotype was seen many times. The genes are TRBV5-1 and TRBJ2-6, with unresolved D. This CDR3 region has 14 residues. V lost 9 bases and J lost 0, with 10 bases in between. Germline V gives CDR1 SGHRS, CDR2 YFSETQ. The CDR3 nucleotides are TGCGCCACGGCGGCCGACTCTGGGGCCAACGTCCTGACTTTC. Its translation: CATAADSGANVLTF.